A selection of T cell receptor beta chains follows, all from one sample in a study of human T cells and chemical hapten exposure. TCRdb re-analysed the RACE reads in MiXCR, keeping a single row per CDR3 protein. The sample includes some 400,000 distinct CDR3 sequences, approximately 5.1% of them seen just once. The input for sequencing was whole blood, taken in connection with sensitization to the hapten diphenylcyclopropenone (DPC). The receptors originated from a woman between 50 and 59 years old with alopecia areata. Some clones in this sample may be carry-over from other donors' samples. Both conserved end residues are part of each CDR3. The order of the fields is D gene, clone size, J gene, V gene, CDR3 protein, CDR3 DNA. D genes are given only for firm matches. Some rows have no size entry. The others give once, few or many, or a class for an expanded clone.

TRBD2	many	TRBJ2-1	TRBV29-1	CSVELAVNYNEQFF	TGCAGCGTTGAACTAGCGGTTAACTACAATGAGCAGTTCTTC
NA	many	TRBJ2-3	TRBV10-3	CAISEWGAGADTQYF	TGTGCCATCAGTGAGTGGGGGGCCGGAGCAGATACGCAGTATTTT
TRBD1	NA	TRBJ1-6	TRBV7-8	CASRHRQGGSPLHF	TGTGCCAGCAGACACAGACAGGGTGGTTCACCCCTCCACTTT
TRBD2	few	TRBJ2-1	TRBV20-1	CSAPLGTRYNEQFF	TGCAGTGCTCCCCTCGGGACTAGATACAATGAGCAGTTCTTC
TRBD1	few	TRBJ2-1	TRBV6-5	CASSYPTGGHSEQFF	TGTGCCAGCAGTTACCCGACAGGGGGGCATAGTGAGCAGTTCTTC
NA	many	TRBJ1-5	TRBV20-1	CSANHPGEGSPQHF	TGCAGTGCTAACCACCCGGGGGAAGGGAGCCCCCAGCATTTT
NA	many	TRBJ1-1	TRBV6-5	CASSFIPGTWTEAFF	TGTGCCAGCAGTTTCATTCCGGGGACGTGGACTGAAGCTTTCTTT
NA	NA	TRBJ2-1	TRBV6-2/TRBV6-3	CASSYPPSYNEQFF	TGTGCCAGCAGTTACCCGCCCTCCTACAATGAGCAGTTCTTC
NA	NA	TRBJ1-1	TRBV7-9	CASSSPPGGGEAFF	TGTGCCAGCAGCTCACCCCCCGGGGGGGGTGAAGCTTTCTTT
TRBD1	few	TRBJ1-2	TRBV6-5	CASSYRDRTYGYTF	TGTGCCAGCAGTTACCGGGACAGGACCTATGGCTACACCTTC
NA	NA	TRBJ1-2	TRBV6-6	CASSYLDAYGYTF	TGTGCCAGCAGTTACCTGGACGCATATGGCTACACCTTC
TRBD1	many	TRBJ2-1	TRBV27	CASSPPPRDRFNNEQFF	TGTGCCAGCAGTCCACCCCCCCGGGACAGGTTCAACAATGAGCAGTTCTTC
TRBD2	many	TRBJ2-3	TRBV29-1	CSATPARTSGIQTDTQYF	TGCAGCGCTACCCCCGCGCGGACTAGCGGGATTCAAACAGATACGCAGTATTTT
NA	many	TRBJ1-1	TRBV12-3/TRBV12-4	CASSPKANTEAFF	TGTGCCAGCAGCCCCAAGGCGAACACTGAAGCTTTCTTT
TRBD2	many	TRBJ2-4	TRBV7-2	CASSSVAGEGNIQYF	TGTGCCAGCAGCTCCGTAGCGGGAGAAGGAAACATTCAGTACTTC
NA	NA	TRBJ1-5	TRBV27	CASSIGRFDQPQHF	TGTGCCAGCAGTATAGGGAGGTTCGATCAGCCCCAGCATTTT
TRBD1	many	TRBJ2-5	TRBV7-9	CASSSWTGGDETQYF	TGTGCCAGCAGCTCCTGGACAGGGGGCGACGAGACCCAGTACTTC
NA	few	TRBJ1-5	TRBV3-1	CASSYLNSNQPQHF	TGTGCCAGCAGCTATCTAAATAGCAATCAGCCCCAGCATTTT
NA	many	TRBJ1-4	TRBV6-5	CASRPDGTTNEKLFF	TGTGCCAGCAGACCGGACGGTACAACTAATGAAAAACTGTTTTTT
NA	many	TRBJ2-2	TRBV7-2	CASSPDPRGELFF	TGTGCCAGCAGCCCCGATCCGCGCGGGGAGCTGTTTTTT
NA	few	TRBJ1-4	TRBV20-1	CSARDQRGVNEKLFF	TGCAGTGCTAGAGATCAACGGGGAGTTAATGAAAAACTGTTTTTT
NA	many	TRBJ2-7	TRBV28	CASSLSRDTRYEQYF	TGTGCCAGCAGTTTAAGTCGGGACACCCGCTACGAGCAGTACTTC
NA	many	TRBJ2-3	TRBV7-9	CASSLVPGGGTDTQYF	TGTGCCAGCAGCTTAGTGCCGGGGGGCGGCACAGATACGCAGTATTTT
NA	few	TRBJ1-2	TRBV29-1	CSVVSDYGYTF	TGCAGCGTTGTGTCGGACTATGGCTACACCTTC
TRBD2	many	TRBJ2-3	TRBV7-2	CASSLAGTSLDTQYF	TGTGCCAGCAGCTTAGCCGGGACTAGCCTGGATACGCAGTATTTT
NA	many	TRBJ2-2	TRBV28	CASRRWDTGELFF	TGTGCCAGCAGGCGATGGGACACCGGGGAGCTGTTTTTT
NA	many	TRBJ1-4	TRBV12-3/TRBV12-4	CASRGPQPYEKLFF	TGTGCCAGCAGGGGACCCCAGCCGTACGAAAAACTGTTTTTT
TRBD2	few	TRBJ2-3	TRBV5-1	CASRVTSVSTDTQYF	TGCGCCAGCAGAGTTACTAGCGTCAGCACAGATACGCAGTATTTT
NA	many	TRBJ1-2	TRBV4-1	CASSHPPQGSYGYTF	TGCGCCAGCAGCCACCCTCCGCAGGGTAGCTATGGCTACACCTTC
NA	many	TRBJ2-3	TRBV20-1	CSASVGLARDTQYF	TGCAGTGCTAGCGTCGGCCTAGCCAGAGATACGCAGTATTTT
TRBD1	many	TRBJ1-1	TRBV5-5	CASSPGQGETEAFF	TGTGCCAGCAGTCCGGGACAGGGAGAAACTGAAGCTTTCTTT
NA	NA	TRBJ1-5	TRBV24-1	CATTTGARNQPQHF	TGTGCCACCACCACGGGAGCCCGCAATCAGCCCCAGCATTTT
TRBD2	many	TRBJ2-3	TRBV12-3/TRBV12-4	CASSPGTSGGAGTQYF	TGTGCCAGCAGCCCCGGGACTAGCGGGGGGGCCGGTACGCAGTATTTT
TRBD1	few	TRBJ1-5	TRBV27	CASSLSRTGGNQPQHF	TGTGCCAGCAGTTTATCGAGGACAGGGGGCAATCAGCCCCAGCATTTT
TRBD2	many	TRBJ2-7	TRBV29-1	CSVEIGTSGVGQYF	TGCAGCGTTGAGATAGGGACTAGCGGCGTAGGGCAGTACTTC
TRBD2	many	TRBJ2-7	TRBV5-1	CASSTPGLAYEQYF	TGCGCCAGCAGCACCCCGGGACTAGCCTACGAGCAGTACTTC
NA	NA	TRBJ2-3	TRBV7-2	CASSPDRDGNTDTQYF	TGTGCCAGCAGCCCCGACCGGGACGGAAACACAGATACGCAGTATTTT
NA	NA	TRBJ1-1	TRBV5-4	CASSLMGSREAFF	TGTGCCAGCAGCTTGATGGGGTCGAGGGAAGCTTTCTTT
NA	NA	TRBJ1-1	TRBV6-5	CASSYRAGLMNTEAFF	TGTGCCAGCAGTTATCGGGCAGGTTTAATGAACACTGAAGCTTTCTTT
NA	many	TRBJ2-1	TRBV12-3/TRBV12-4	CASSLQRNTYNEQFF	TGTGCCAGCAGTCTCCAGCGAAACACCTACAATGAGCAGTTCTTC
NA	few	TRBJ2-3	TRBV30	CAWSWVVDTQYF	TGTGCCTGGAGTTGGGTTGTGGATACGCAGTATTTT
NA	NA	TRBJ2-7	TRBV11-2	CASSFIAGNHEQYF	TGTGCCAGCAGCTTCATCGCAGGGAACCACGAGCAGTACTTC
NA	many	TRBJ1-6	TRBV5-5	CASSIGQKRNSPLHF	TGTGCCAGCAGCATAGGACAGAAGCGGAATTCACCCCTCCACTTT
NA	many	TRBJ2-3	TRBV5-6	CASSFRQFSDTQYF	TGTGCCAGCAGCTTTAGACAGTTCTCCGATACGCAGTATTTT
NA	many	TRBJ2-3	TRBV27	CASSLYYTDTQYF	TGTGCCAGCAGTTTATATTACACAGATACGCAGTATTTT
NA	many	TRBJ2-1	TRBV10-3	CAISGGPSYNEQFF	TGTGCCATCAGCGGGGGCCCCTCCTACAATGAGCAGTTCTTC
TRBD1	many	TRBJ2-7	TRBV4-1	CASSQVGQGAYEQYF	TGCGCCAGCAGCCAAGTCGGACAGGGGGCCTACGAGCAGTACTTC
TRBD1	NA	TRBJ1-1	TRBV6-5	CASSHDRGFISNTEAFF	TGTGCCAGCAGTCACGACAGGGGATTTATTTCGAACACTGAAGCTTTCTTT
TRBD1	many	TRBJ1-2	TRBV5-1	CASRNYTGDGYTF	TGCGCCAGCAGAAATTACACAGGGGATGGCTACACCTTC
NA	many	TRBJ2-7	TRBV13	CASSLGRVGGEQYF	TGTGCCAGCAGCTTAGGCAGGGTAGGGGGCGAGCAGTACTTC
NA	many	TRBJ2-3	TRBV11-3	CASSYRDSTDTQYF	TGTGCCAGCAGCTACCGGGACAGCACAGATACGCAGTATTTT
NA	NA	TRBJ2-3	TRBV29-1	CSVVRGGADTQYF	TGCAGCGTTGTACGAGGAGGGGCAGATACGCAGTATTTT
NA	few	TRBJ1-2	TRBV29-1	CSVEDRGGRGYGYTF	TGCAGCGTTGAAGATAGGGGTGGCCGCGGCTATGGCTACACCTTC
TRBD2	many	TRBJ2-2	TRBV24-1	CATSGTSGGYTGELFF	TGTGCCACCAGTGGGACTAGCGGGGGTTACACCGGGGAGCTGTTTTTT
TRBD2	NA	TRBJ2-5	TRBV24-1	CATSAGTSGSVKTQYF	TGTGCCACCAGTGCCGGGACTAGCGGGAGTGTAAAGACCCAGTACTTC
NA	NA	TRBJ2-2	TRBV9	CASSVDDTGELFF	TGTGCCAGCAGCGTAGATGACACCGGGGAGCTGTTTTTT
NA	NA	TRBJ1-1	TRBV5-4	CASSWDTSEAFF	TGTGCCAGCAGCTGGGACACTAGTGAAGCTTTCTTT
NA	few	TRBJ2-2	TRBV2	CARGTVIPGELFF	TGTGCCAGGGGGACGGTAATCCCCGGGGAGCTGTTTTTT
TRBD1	many	TRBJ1-5	TRBV28	CASIPSKGAYGQPQHF	TGTGCCAGCATCCCTAGTAAGGGGGCGTACGGGCAGCCCCAGCATTTT